The entry below gives a single T cell receptor (beta chain) sequence along with its context. As yet, its antigen is unknown. The data are from a study of T cell responses to AZD1222 COVID-19 vaccine. Study outcomes and limitations: Baseline seropositives among AZD1222 recipients totaled only 5 to 7. Most donors were white British, females outnumbered males, and clonal diversity was possibly underestimated.

V lost 1 base to trimming and J lost 5 bases; unmatched junction nucleotides: 10. Germline V gene sequence: CDR1 MGHRA, CDR2 YSYEKL. CDR3 size: 17 residues. The repertoire was sequenced with immunoSEQ multiplex PCR; TCRdb's copy has only in-frame clones and lacks some. The sample holds more than 85,000 clones, 70% to 90% seen once. This chain links TRBV4-1 with TRBJ2-5; 10 positions match TRBD2. This sequence was found in an adult in good health. The sample here was peripheral blood, taken on day 0 of AZD1222 vaccination. The CDR3 is CASSQAGLARFSETQYF. CDR3 nucleotides: TGCGCCAGCAGCCAAGCGGGACTAGCGCGGTTCTCGGAGACCCAGTACTTC.